This T cell receptor (beta chain) emerged from a study of CD8+CD57+ T cells in acquired aplastic anemia. Study in general: Sorted CD4+ and CD8+ cell DNA averaged around 3.3 ug. Broader study findings: Patients and controls shared some 30 CD8+ CDR3 sequences, highly expressed in patients. Patients did not significantly differ from controls in CD8+ Simpson's diversity.

As concerns this clonotype: Its antigen is still unknown.

The sequenced patients had an expansion of CD8+CD57+ cells seen by flow cytometry. This CDR3 spans 15 amino acids. Germline V gives CDR1 SGHRS, CDR2 YFSETQ. V shed 2 bases, J shed 7 bases, and the junction held 7 bases outside the gene matches. Profiling that covered TCR beta VDJ and CDR3 relied on genomic DNA as its template. One entry per CDR3 protein, called by TCRdb with MiXCR from the reads. The repertoire consists of 200,000 to 250,000 distinct CDR3 sequences, with approximately 65% occurring once and the leading ten covering under 60%. The rearrangement uses TRBV5-1 and TRBJ2-3; 10 bases agree with TRBD1. Source material: sorted CD4+, CD8+, or CD8+CD57+ T cells (not recorded which) from PBMCs. The clonotype comes from a human donor with aplastic anemia. CDR3 nucleotides: TGCGCCAGCAGCTTAATTTGGGACAGGGGAAATACGCAGTATTTT. It translates to CASSLIWDRGNTQYF. Based on the CDR3 plus reference TRBV5-1 and TRBJ2-3, the full variable domain is KAGVTQTPRYLIKTRGQQVTLSCSPISGHRSVSWYQQTPGQGLQFLFEYFSETQRNKGNFPGRFSGRQFSNSRSEMNVSTLELGDSALYLCASSLIWDRGNTQYFGPGTRLTVL.